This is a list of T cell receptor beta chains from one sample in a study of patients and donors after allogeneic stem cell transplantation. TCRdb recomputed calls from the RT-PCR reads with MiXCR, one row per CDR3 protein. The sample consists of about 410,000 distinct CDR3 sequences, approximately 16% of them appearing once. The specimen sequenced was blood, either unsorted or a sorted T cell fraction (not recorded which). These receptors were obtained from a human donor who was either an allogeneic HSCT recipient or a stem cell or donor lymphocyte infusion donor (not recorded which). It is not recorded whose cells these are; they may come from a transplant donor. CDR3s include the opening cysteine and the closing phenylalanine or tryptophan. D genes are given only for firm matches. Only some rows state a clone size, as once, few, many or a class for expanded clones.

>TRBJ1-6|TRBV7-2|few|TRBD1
TGTGCCAGCAGCTCCCGAAAGGGGGCGACTTCACCCCTCCACTTT
CASSSRKGATSPLHF
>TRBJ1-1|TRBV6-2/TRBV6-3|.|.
TGTGCCAGCAGTTACGTGGGGGACACTGAAGCTTTCTTT
CASSYVGDTEAFF
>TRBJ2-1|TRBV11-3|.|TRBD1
TGTGCCAGCAGCCTTCGGACAGGTAAAAGCAATGAGCAGTTCTTC
CASSLRTGKSNEQFF
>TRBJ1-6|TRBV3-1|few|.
TGTGCCAGCAGCCTCCGAGACAGACCCCTCCACTTT
CASSLRDRPLHF
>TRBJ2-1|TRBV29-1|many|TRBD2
TGCAGCGTTGAAGAAGGTGCCAGCGGGAGAGAGCAGTTCTTC
CSVEEGASGREQFF
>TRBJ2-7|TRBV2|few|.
TGTGCCAGCGGAGGCCGCTCCTACGAGCAGTACTTC
CASGGRSYEQYF
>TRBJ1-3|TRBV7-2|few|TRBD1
TGTGCCAGCAGCTACAGGGGTGAAAACACCATATATTTT
CASSYRGENTIYF
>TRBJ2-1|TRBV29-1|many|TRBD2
TGCAGCGTCCTTAGCGGGAGCTCCTACAATGAGCAGTTCTTC
CSVLSGSSYNEQFF
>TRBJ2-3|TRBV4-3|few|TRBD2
TGCGCCAGCAGCCGCGGGGGACCCCGAGATACGCAGTATTTT
CASSRGGPRDTQYF
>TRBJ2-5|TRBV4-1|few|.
TGCGCCAGCAGGCCCCGGGGAGTGGAAGAGACCCAGTACTTC
CASRPRGVEETQYF
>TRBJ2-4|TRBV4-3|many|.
TGCGCCAGCAGCCAAGAGGGACGCGGTGACATTCAGTACTTC
CASSQEGRGDIQYF
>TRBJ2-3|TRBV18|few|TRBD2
TGTGCCAGCTCACCCAAGCGGGAGGGGTCAGATACGCAGTATTTT
CASSPKREGSDTQYF
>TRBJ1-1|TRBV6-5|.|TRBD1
TGTGCCAGCAGTTACATCGGGACAGGGGGGACTGAAGCTTTCTTT
CASSYIGTGGTEAFF
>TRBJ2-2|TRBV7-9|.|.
TGTGCCAGCAGCTTAATCGGCGGTACCACCGGGGAGCTGTTTTTT
CASSLIGGTTGELFF
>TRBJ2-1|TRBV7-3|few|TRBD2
TGTGCCAGCAGCTTAAACCGGGCTAGCGGGGGCAATGAGCAGTTCTTC
CASSLNRASGGNEQFF
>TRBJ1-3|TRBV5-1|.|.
TGCGCCAGCAGCTTGGATTTCTTAGGACCTTCGCACACCATATATTTT
CASSLDFLGPSHTIYF
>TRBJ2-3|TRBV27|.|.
TGTGCCAGCAGTTTAGTCAAGGGGAGTGGGACAGATACGCAGTATTTT
CASSLVKGSGTDTQYF
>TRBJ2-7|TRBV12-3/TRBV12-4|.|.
TGTGCCAGCAGTCTTCGGGACCTCCTAATCTACGAGCAGTACTTC
CASSLRDLLIYEQYF
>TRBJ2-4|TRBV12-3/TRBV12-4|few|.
TGTGCCAGCAGTTTATCTGCTTCGTATGACATTCAGTACTTC
CASSLSASYDIQYF
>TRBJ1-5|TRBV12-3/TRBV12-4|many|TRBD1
TGTGCCAGCAGCACGACAGGGGGTCAGCCCCAGCATTTT
CASSTTGGQPQHF
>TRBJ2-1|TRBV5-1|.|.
TGCGCCAGCAGCCAGGCCTTGGATGAGCAGTTCTTC
CASSQALDEQFF
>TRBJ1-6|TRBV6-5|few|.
TGTGCCAGCAGTTACAGGGTGACCCCACTTTATAATTCACCCCTCCACTTT
CASSYRVTPLYNSPLHF
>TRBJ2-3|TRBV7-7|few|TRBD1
TGTGCCAGCAGCCCGGGACAGGGAGAAGATACGCAGTATTTT
CASSPGQGEDTQYF
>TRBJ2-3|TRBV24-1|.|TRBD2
TGTGCCACCAGTATAGCGGGGGGTAAAGATACGCAGTATTTT
CATSIAGGKDTQYF
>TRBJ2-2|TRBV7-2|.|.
TGTGCCAGCAGCTTAGTGGGCGGAAAGACCGGGGAGCTGTTTTTT
CASSLVGGKTGELFF
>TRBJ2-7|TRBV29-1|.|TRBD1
TGCAGCGTTTTACCTCATCGTTCGACAGGGGGCCTTTACGAGCAGTACTTC
CSVLPHRSTGGLYEQYF
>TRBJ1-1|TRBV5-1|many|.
TGCGCCAGCAGCTTTGGACTAAACACTGAAGCTTTCTTT
CASSFGLNTEAFF
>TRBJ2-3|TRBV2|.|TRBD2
TGTGCCAGCACATTAGCGGGGGCTACCACAGATACGCAGTATTTT
CASTLAGATTDTQYF
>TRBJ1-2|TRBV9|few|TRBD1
TGTGCCAGCAGCACTCAGACAGGGATGGGCTACACCTTC
CASSTQTGMGYTF
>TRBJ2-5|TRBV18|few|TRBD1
TGTGCCAGCTCACCACGGACAGGGGAGGCGACCCAGTACTTC
CASSPRTGEATQYF
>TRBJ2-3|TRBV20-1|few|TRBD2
TGCAGTGCCCTCCTCGGGACTAGAGTAGATACGCAGTATTTT
CSALLGTRVDTQYF